This entry lists 5 T cell receptor beta chains sequenced from one sample in a study of shared clonotypes between healthy human individuals. Using immunoSEQ multiplex PCR, the repertoire was profiled, and TCRdb retains in-frame clones only, with some absent. The data hold approximately 2.3 million clones, with over 90% observed a single time. The sequencing input was naive CD4+ T cells from PBMCs. The subset denotes: CD45RA+ positively selected. The receptors stem from a man between 18 and 29 years old in good health. Some clones in this sample may be carry-over from other donors' samples.

The chain is built from TRBV6-1 and TRBJ2-7; 7 bases line up with TRBD1. Losses at the gene ends were 9 bases for V and 0 bases for J; bases not matched to a gene: 8. Germline assignment: CDR1 MNHNS and CDR2 SASEGT. This CDR3 region has 14 residues. The DNA for the CDR3 is TGTGCCAGTTTTCGGGACAGTGTCTCCTACGAGCAGTACTTC. Protein: CASFRDSVSYEQYF.

The chain employs TRBV4-2 and TRBJ2-1; D may correspond to TRBD1 or TRBD2 (5 bases each). The germline V and J ends were trimmed by 0 bases and 12 bases, with 15 bases remaining between them. The CDR3 extends over 14 amino acids. CDR1 is LGHNA, CDR2 YNFKEQ, per germline. CDR3 protein: CASSQDRDPPGQFF. The CDR3 region has the DNA TGTGCCAGCAGCCAAGACCGGGACCCACCTGGGCAGTTCTTC.

The chain recombines TRBV18 with TRBJ1-3, with D maybe TRBD1 (5 bases). The germline gives CDR1 KGHSH, CDR2 LQKENI. Deletions cut 6 bases from V and 4 bases from J, with 16 bases between. The CDR3 extends over 15 amino acids. The CDR3 is CASSPTAGTGNTIYF. The CDR3 region has the DNA TGTGCCAGCTCGCCTACGGCAGGGACCGGAAACACCATATATTTT.

The gene calls are TRBV21-1 and TRBJ2-7. TRBV21-1 is assigned pseudogene status. The CDR3 has 14 amino acids. CDR3 loop: CASLDPTHYYEQYF. The CDR3 DNA is TGTGCCAGCTTAGACCCGACCCATTACTACGAGCAGTACTTC.

CDR3 protein: CASSLATAAYNEQFF. The CDR3 nucleotides are TGCGCCAGCAGCTTGGCCACAGCGGCGTACAATGAGCAGTTCTTC. The chain employs TRBV5-1 and TRBJ2-1, with D possibly TRBD2 on 5 matching bases. Per germline, CDR1 SGHRS and CDR2 YFSETQ. V was pared by 0 bases and J by 4 bases, with 11 bases between. This CDR3 is built from 15 residues.